This is a list of T cell receptor beta chains from one sample in a study of regulatory T cells in long-lasting Graves disease. TCRdb passed the multiplex PCR reads through MiXCR, listing each CDR3 protein once. Among fewer than 600,000 distinct CDR3 sequences, 22% were seen once, and the ten largest hold approximately 14%. The sequenced sample was peripheral blood mononuclear cells (PBMCs), obtained when the disease was refractory, from a patient treated with antithyroid drugs. These receptor sequences come from a female donor with Graves disease. CDR3s include the opening cysteine and the closing phenylalanine or tryptophan. Each record gives: V gene, J gene, clone size, CDR3 protein. Size tells how often a clone was seen (once, few, many) or the class of an expanded clone, and some rows leave it out.

v_call: TRBV6-1; j_call: TRBJ2-7; clone_size: few; cdr3_aa: CASRPGASYEQYF
v_call: TRBV5-1; j_call: TRBJ2-5; clone_size: few; cdr3_aa: CASSPTETSTQTQYF
v_call: TRBV6-2/TRBV6-3; j_call: TRBJ1-1; clone_size: many; cdr3_aa: CASRKGDGNTEAFF
v_call: TRBV11-2; j_call: TRBJ1-1; clone_size: many; cdr3_aa: CASSLDLTGGGEAFF
v_call: TRBV19; j_call: TRBJ2-6; clone_size: -; cdr3_aa: CASSILAQDVLTF
v_call: TRBV7-2; j_call: TRBJ2-7; clone_size: -; cdr3_aa: CASSLAGGIEQYF
v_call: TRBV19; j_call: TRBJ2-7; clone_size: -; cdr3_aa: CASSDPGQGLWEQYF
v_call: TRBV19; j_call: TRBJ1-1; clone_size: -; cdr3_aa: CASSSGFANTEAFF
v_call: TRBV28; j_call: TRBJ2-5; clone_size: many; cdr3_aa: CASSLPGGVETQYF
v_call: TRBV7-2; j_call: TRBJ2-7; clone_size: -; cdr3_aa: CASSIMTGIPYEQYF
v_call: TRBV6-1; j_call: TRBJ1-4; clone_size: -; cdr3_aa: CASTRGDPSEKLFF
v_call: TRBV4-3; j_call: TRBJ2-5; clone_size: few; cdr3_aa: CASSLTVIQETQYF
v_call: TRBV6-5; j_call: TRBJ1-6; clone_size: few; cdr3_aa: CASSYSIPGQRSSYNSPLHF
v_call: TRBV28; j_call: TRBJ2-7; clone_size: many; cdr3_aa: CASSQIAGVYHEQYF
v_call: TRBV6-1; j_call: TRBJ2-5; clone_size: many; cdr3_aa: CASTKKPGTVTPGETQYF
v_call: TRBV2; j_call: TRBJ2-7; clone_size: -; cdr3_aa: CASNPRESRYEQYF